Listed below are T cell receptor beta chains from one sample, sequenced in a study of blood T cell repertoires in COVID-19. Assay used: immunoSEQ multiplex PCR; TCRdb lists only in-frame clones, some missing. Seen here are tens of thousands of clones, 79% observed once, and the top ten hold approximately 3.5%. The specimen was peripheral blood. The receptors come from a man between 60 and 75 years old with acute or convalescent COVID-19. CDR3s include the opening cysteine and the closing phenylalanine or tryptophan. D genes are given only for firm matches. The listing skips clone size in some rows; elsewhere it reads once, few, many or a size class.

abundance	v_gene	j_gene	d_gene	CDR3nt	CDR3aa
NA	TRBV9	TRBJ2-1	NA	TGTGCCAGCAGCCCCCGACGGGGTCCCAACAATGAGCAGTTCTTC	CASSPRRGPNNEQFF
NA	TRBV6-5	TRBJ1-4	NA	TGTGCCAGCAGGGAGGACGGCGGGGTCCAAAAACTGTTTTTT	CASREDGGVQKLFF
NA	TRBV24-1	TRBJ1-4	NA	TGTGCCACCAGTTTCGGCGGGAAACTGTTTTTT	CATSFGGKLFF
NA	TRBV27	TRBJ1-6	NA	TGTGCCAGCAGTTCCCAGTATCGTTCACCCCTCCACTTT	CASSSQYRSPLHF
once	TRBV5-4	TRBJ1-2	NA	TGTGCCAGCAGCTTCAACCCACAGGGTCACTATGGCTACACCTTC	CASSFNPQGHYGYTF
NA	TRBV7-3	TRBJ2-1	TRBD2	TGTGCCAGCAGCTTGCTAGCCGGGGGGGGCGGTGAGCAGTTCTTC	CASSLLAGGGGEQFF
NA	TRBV12-3/TRBV12-4	TRBJ1-4	NA	TGTGCCAGCAGTTACAGTGAAAAACTGTTTTTT	CASSYSEKLFF
NA	TRBV19	TRBJ2-7	NA	TGTGCCAGTAGTCCCTACTCCGGAGGGGCCTACGAGCAGTACTTC	CASSPYSGGAYEQYF
NA	TRBV27	TRBJ1-5	NA	TGTGCCAGCAGTTTGGGCCCAAGCTGGCAGCCCCAGCATTTT	CASSLGPSWQPQHF
once	TRBV30	TRBJ2-7	NA	TGTGCCTGGAGTGGTAGCGGATCCTACGAGCAGTACTTC	CAWSGSGSYEQYF
few	TRBV5-6	TRBJ2-3	NA	TGTGCCAGCAGCTTGGGGTGGGCAGGGACAGATACGCAGTATTTT	CASSLGWAGTDTQYF
NA	TRBV29-1	TRBJ2-7	TRBD1	TGCAGCGTTGATGATAGGGGGCAAAGTTTAGAGCAGTACTTC	CSVDDRGQSLEQYF
NA	TRBV4-3	TRBJ2-7	NA	TGCGCCAGCAGCCAAGAAGCCCCATATAATACCTTTAACGAGCAGTACTTC	CASSQEAPYNTFNEQYF
NA	TRBV4-2	TRBJ1-1	NA	TGTGCCAGCAGCCAAGTTCAGGGGATGAACACTGAAGCTTTCTTT	CASSQVQGMNTEAFF
NA	TRBV9	TRBJ2-3	TRBD2	TGTGCCAGCAGCCCATCCGGGACTAGCGGTAATACGCAGTATTTT	CASSPSGTSGNTQYF
NA	TRBV28	TRBJ1-2	TRBD1	TGTGCCAGCAGTTTAATAGCAGGGGGCCGGAACTATGGCTACACCTTC	CASSLIAGGRNYGYTF
few	TRBV30	TRBJ1-2	TRBD1	TGTGCCTGGACACCCCCCGACAGGGCTTGGAGGGGCTACACCTTC	CAWTPPDRAWRGYTF
NA	TRBV9	TRBJ2-2	NA	TGTGCCAGCCGCGGAGCGGTGAGCCCCGGGGAGCTGTTTTTT	CASRGAVSPGELFF
NA	TRBV10-3	TRBJ2-1	TRBD2	TGTGCCATCAGTGAGTCTAGCGGGAGGATTAATGAGCAGTTCTTC	CAISESSGRINEQFF
once	TRBV7-9	TRBJ1-1	NA	TGTGCCAGCACCTTAGGTTCCGGGGTCACTGAAGCTTTCTTT	CASTLGSGVTEAFF
NA	TRBV3-1/TRBV3-2	TRBJ2-1	TRBD2	TGTGCCAGCAGCCAAGAGCGAACTAGCGGAGTGTACAATGAGCAGTTCTTC	CASSQERTSGVYNEQFF
NA	TRBV4-2	TRBJ1-3	TRBD1	TGTGCCAGCAGCAGGGGCTTTAGGGGGCCGGGAAACACCATATATTTT	CASSRGFRGPGNTIYF
NA	TRBV7-3	TRBJ2-3	TRBD2	TGTGCCAGCAGCTTAGGCGGGAGTGCAGATACGCAGTATTTT	CASSLGGSADTQYF
NA	TRBV11-2	TRBJ1-1	TRBD1	TGTGCCAGCAGCCACGACAGGGGCGCAGAAGCTTTCTTT	CASSHDRGAEAFF
NA	TRBV6-5	TRBJ1-2	NA	TGTGCCAGCAGGGACGACGGGGGTAGCGGCTACACCTTC	CASRDDGGSGYTF
once	TRBV7-2	TRBJ2-7	TRBD2	TGTGCCAGCAGCTTAGGAGGGAGGGCCTACGAGCAGTACTTC	CASSLGGRAYEQYF
NA	TRBV5-5	TRBJ1-1	TRBD1	TGTGCCAGCAGCTTCTCAGGGGGTGAAGCTTTCTTT	CASSFSGGEAFF
few	TRBV23-1	TRBJ2-5	NA	TGCGCCAGCAGCAAGCACAGGGCGAATTACTTC	CASSKHRANYF
NA	TRBV28	TRBJ2-4	TRBD2	TGTGCCAGCAGCCGGGGGGGCGGGAGCGGAAACATTCAGTACTTC	CASSRGGGSGNIQYF
once	TRBV10-3	TRBJ1-4	NA	TGTGCCATCAGTGTGGAGAGAGATGAAAAACTGTTTTTT	CAISVERDEKLFF
NA	TRBV6-4	TRBJ1-1	NA	TGTGCCAGCAGTGACTCGATTCAGGGTAGTGAAGCTTTCTTT	CASSDSIQGSEAFF
NA	TRBV18	TRBJ2-1	TRBD1	TGTGCCAGCTCACCGCGACAGGGGGATTATGAGCAGTTCTTC	CASSPRQGDYEQFF
NA	TRBV28	TRBJ2-7	TRBD2	TGTGCCAGCAGATCTAGCGGGGGGAGCTCCTACGAGCAGTACTTC	CASRSSGGSSYEQYF
NA	TRBV28	TRBJ2-4	NA	TGTGCCAGCAGTTTATTTTCCCAGGCGCAGGGGAACATTCAGTACTTC	CASSLFSQAQGNIQYF
NA	TRBV3-1/TRBV3-2	TRBJ2-7	TRBD2	TGTGCCAGCAGCCTTTCTGGCGGGAGAAACTACGAGCAGTACTTC	CASSLSGGRNYEQYF
NA	TRBV2	TRBJ2-1	NA	TGTGCCAGCAGTGGGGAGCTAGTGACCAATGAGCAGTTCTTC	CASSGELVTNEQFF
NA	TRBV28	TRBJ1-3	NA	TGTGCCAGCAGTTTAATGGGGCTGAGTGGAAACACCATATATTTT	CASSLMGLSGNTIYF
NA	TRBV12-3/TRBV12-4	TRBJ2-1	NA	TGTGCCAGCAGTTTAGGAGGATATGAGCAGTTCTTC	CASSLGGYEQFF
NA	TRBV5-1	TRBJ2-7	NA	TGCGCCAGCAGCTTGGTTTCGGACGAGCAGTACTTC	CASSLVSDEQYF
NA	TRBV21-1	TRBJ2-7	NA	TGTGCCAGCAGCGGACTCTTAGCGGGAGCTTACGAGCAGTACTTC	CASSGLLAGAYEQYF
NA	TRBV15	TRBJ2-7	TRBD1	TGTGCCACCAGCAGGGGATCCGGGACAGGGGTCCACGAGCAGTACTTC	CATSRGSGTGVHEQYF
few	TRBV10-2	TRBJ2-2	TRBD1	TGCGCCAGCAGACGGACAGGAAGCACCGGGGAGCTGTTTTTT	CASRRTGSTGELFF
NA	TRBV7-9	TRBJ1-5	NA	TGTGCCAGCAGCTTAGGACAGGAAATCAATCAGCCCCAGCATTTT	CASSLGQEINQPQHF